One and the same sample provided the 28 T cell receptor beta chains below, sequenced in a study of shared clonotypes between healthy human individuals. Profiled with immunoSEQ multiplex PCR; TCRdb holds only in-frame clones, not every one. The sample holds a few million clones, over 90% seen once. Sequences were obtained from naive CD4+ T cells from PBMCs. The sample's subset: CD45RA+ positively selected. These TCRs come from a man between 18 and 35 years old in good health. Some clones in this sample may be carry-over from other donors' samples.

The J gene is TRBJ1-2, the V gene TRBV5-4, with 12 bases identical to TRBD1. Trimming at V came to 7 bases and at J to 6 bases, leaving 7 bases not matched to a gene. CDR3 length: 14 residues. Germline values: CDR1 SGHNT, CDR2 YYREEE (reference sequence). CDR3 residues: CASGTGGARDGYTF. The CDR3 bases are TGTGCCAGCGGGACAGGGGGCGCGAGGGATGGCTACACCTTC.

V usage is TRBV7-2 and J usage is TRBJ2-1; 8 positions agree with TRBD1. Germline CDR1 SGHTA, CDR2 FQGNSA. The trim removed 3 bases at V and 2 bases at J, leaving 3 bases unmatched. The CDR3 sequence is 15 residues long. The CDR3 DNA sequence: TGTGCCAGCAGCTTCGACAGGGGCCCCTACAATGAGCAGTTCTTC. Translating gives CASSFDRGPYNEQFF.

The chain recombines TRBV27 with TRBJ1-2, with 9 nucleotides matching TRBD1. Looked up from germline, CDR1 is MNHEY and CDR2 is SMNVEV (reference sequence). The CDR3 length is 15 residues. The ends lost 2 bases at V and 4 bases at J; junction bases unmatched: 5. The CDR3 is CASSLGTGSSYGYTF. The CDR3 coding sequence is TGTGCCAGCAGTTTAGGGACAGGGAGTAGCTATGGCTACACCTTC.

This sequence joins TRBV7-3 and TRBJ2-1; D possibly corresponds to TRBD2 (6 bases). In germline, CDR1 is SGHTA, CDR2 FQGTGA. The CDR3 sequence is 15 residues long. The V and J ends lost 3 bases and 5 bases respectively, with 14 bases between them. The CDR3 here is CASSLMAGSHNEQFF. The CDR3, as DNA: TGTGCCAGCAGCTTGATGGCGGGATCCCACAATGAGCAGTTCTTC.

This chain links TRBV5-1 with TRBJ1-1; D is perhaps TRBD1 (5 bases). This CDR3 spans 15 amino acids. V was shortened by 5 bases and J by 0 bases, with 14 bases between the two germline ends. Germline V gene sequence: CDR1 SGHRS, CDR2 YFSETQ. The CDR3: CASSWGTGMNTEAFF. CDR3 DNA sequence: TGCGCCAGCAGTTGGGGGACGGGAATGAACACTGAAGCTTTCTTT. Based on the CDR3 plus reference TRBV5-1 and TRBJ1-1, the full variable domain is KAGVTQTPRYLIKTRGQQVTLSCSPISGHRSVSWYQQTPGQGLQFLFEYFSETQRNKGNFPGRFSGRQFSNSRSEMNVSTLELGDSALYLCASSWGTGMNTEAFFGQGTRLTVV.

The chain employs TRBV7-3 and TRBJ2-3; no clear D. Between the trimmed V and J ends, which lost 2 bases and 0 bases, there was a span of 12 bases. CDR3 length: 16 residues. The germline gives CDR1 SGHTA, CDR2 FQGTGA. CDR3 sequence reads: CASSLFPDPSTDTQYF. The CDR3 DNA reads TGTGCCAGCAGCTTATTTCCTGACCCTAGCACAGATACGCAGTATTTT. The variable domain in full, with the rest retrieved from reference TRBV7-3 and TRBJ2-3, is GAGVSQTPSNKVTEKGKYVELRCDPISGHTALYWYRQSLGQGPEFLIYFQGTGAADDSGLPNDRFFAVRPEGSVSTLKIQRTERGDSAVYLCASSLFPDPSTDTQYFGPGTRLTVL.

The rearrangement links TRBV29-1 to TRBJ2-3; D is perhaps TRBD1 (5 bases). Germline V gene data show CDR1 as SQVTM and CDR2 as ANQGSEA. The CDR3 consists of 13 residues. The V and J ends lost 6 bases and 2 bases respectively, with 12 bases between them. The CDR3 loop reads CSVKGRTTDTQYF. The CDR3 nucleotides read TGCAGCGTAAAGGGGCGGACCACAGATACGCAGTATTTT.

The chain employs TRBV5-1 and TRBJ2-7, with D uncertain. The CDR3 is 12 amino acids. Per germline, CDR1 SGHRS and CDR2 YFSETQ. The V and J ends lost 1 base and 6 bases respectively, with 8 bases between them. The CDR3 DNA reads TGCGCCAGCAGCTTGCCGGCGGCCGAGCAGTACTTC. It translates to CASSLPAAEQYF. The variable domain in full, completed from reference TRBV5-1 and TRBJ2-7, reads KAGVTQTPRYLIKTRGQQVTLSCSPISGHRSVSWYQQTPGQGLQFLFEYFSETQRNKGNFPGRFSGRQFSNSRSEMNVSTLELGDSALYLCASSLPAAEQYFGPGTRLTVT.

J is TRBJ2-6 and V is TRBV28; 8 nucleotides align to TRBD1. The CDR3 has 16 amino acids. Unmatched junction bases numbered 6, after V lost 5 bases and J lost 3 bases. Germline values: CDR1 MDHEN, CDR2 SYDVKM. In DNA form, the CDR3 reads TGTGCCAGCAGTCCAGGGGGCTTAAGTGGGGCCAACGTCCTGACTTTC. This sequence encodes CASSPGGLSGANVLTF.

A word on this clone: The sample holds other DNA sequences that translate to the same CDR3. The rearrangement links TRBV20-1 to TRBJ2-1; D might be TRBD2 (6 bases). The V gene lost 6 bases and the J gene lost 4 bases, with 7 bases spanning the gap. Germline V gene data show CDR1 as DFQATT and CDR2 as SNEGSKA (reference sequence). The CDR3 covers 11 residues. The CDR3 loop reads CSASGYNEQFF. The CDR3 nucleotides are TGCAGTGCAAGCGGGTACAATGAGCAGTTCTTC.

The chain is built from TRBV30 and TRBJ2-7; 7 bases are a match to TRBD2. The V and J ends lost 4 bases and 2 bases, in that order; junction bases with no gene match: 8. Germline values: CDR1 GTSNPN, CDR2 SVGIG (reference sequence). CDR3 length: 14 amino acids. CDR3 DNA sequence: TGTGCCTGGACTAGCGGTATATTTCCCTACGAGCAGTACTTC. It specifies CAWTSGIFPYEQYF.

A single count supports this clone. The sample has other DNA sequences that encode this CDR3 too. V and J are TRBV5-1 and TRBJ2-5; no reliable D call. This CDR3 spans 13 amino acids. Germline CDR1 and CDR2: SGHRS and YFSETQ. The V end lost 2 bases, the J end lost 4 bases, and 9 bases lay between the germline ends. CDR3 region: CASSLIGVETQYF. The CDR3 region has the DNA TGCGCCAGCAGCTTAATTGGTGTAGAGACCCAGTACTTC.

The chain links TRBV18 to TRBJ2-5; D might be TRBD2 (5 bases). Trimming took off 3 bases at V and 4 bases at J, with 12 bases between the two ends. CDR1 is KGHSH and CDR2 is LQKENI in the germline V gene. This CDR3 contains 14 residues. CDR3 residues: CASSPRASPETQYF. CDR3 nucleotide sequence: TGTGCCAGCTCACCGAGGGCCTCGCCAGAGACCCAGTACTTC. Supplemented by reference TRBV18 and TRBJ2-5, the full variable domain reads NAGVMQNPRHLVRRRGQEARLRCSPMKGHSHVYWYRQLPEEGLKFMVYLQKENIIDESGMPKERFSAEFPKEGPSILRIQQVVRGDSAAYFCASSPRASPETQYFGPGTRLLVL.

The chain combines TRBV18 with TRBJ1-4; D gene unclear. This CDR3 has 15 residues. V lost 6 bases and J lost 5, with 16 bases in between. The germline V gene encodes CDR1 KGHSH and CDR2 LQKENI. CDR3 sequence: CASSDLGSWNEKLFF. DNA of the CDR3: TGTGCCAGCTCCGACCTGGGGTCGTGGAATGAAAAACTGTTTTTT.

As concerns this clone: Other DNA sequences from this sample encode an identical CDR3 as well. The gene calls are TRBV7-2 and TRBJ2-3; 7 bases line up with TRBD1. Trimming removed 1 base from V and 1 base from J; junction bases left unmatched: 2. CDR1 is SGHTA and CDR2 is FQGNSA in the germline V gene. This CDR3 contains 15 residues. CDR3 sequence (DNA): TGTGCCAGCAGCTTAGTCGGGACAGGCACAGATACGCAGTATTTT. Protein product: CASSLVGTGTDTQYF.

V usage is TRBV27 and J usage is TRBJ2-7; possibly TRBD2 for D (6 bases). CDR3 length equals 15 residues. V was pared by 5 bases and J by 3 bases, with 17 bases between. CDR1 MNHEY and CDR2 SMNVEV come from the germline V gene (reference sequence). The DNA of the CDR3 is TGTGCCAGCAGTCCCGCGGGGTGGCAGCGCTACGAGCAGTACTTC. Translation: CASSPAGWQRYEQYF.

The rearrangement links TRBV7-6 to TRBJ2-1, with D maybe TRBD2 (7 bases). Trimming left V 5 bases short and J 7 bases short, with 18 bases between. CDR3 size: 15 residues. Germline CDR1 SGHVS, CDR2 FNYEAQ. The CDR3 nucleotides read TGTGCCAGCAGCCGAATCCCAGGGGAGGGAAATGAGCAGTTCTTC. The encoded protein is CASSRIPGEGNEQFF.

Details on this clone: At the DNA level, this CDR3 is encoded by other sequences in the same sample as well. The rearrangement links TRBV4-1 to TRBJ1-5; 8 bases map to TRBD1. With V trimmed by 6 bases and J by 2 bases, 3 bases remained unmatched. The CDR3 sequence is 14 residues long. Germline CDR1 reads MGHRA; CDR2 reads YSYEKL. This CDR3 is CASSQGQGNQPQHF. The CDR3 nucleotides are TGCGCCAGCAGTCAGGGACAGGGCAATCAGCCCCAGCATTTT.

On this clone itself: Other DNA sequences in this specimen translate into the identical CDR3. CDR3 DNA: TGCGCCAGCAGCTTGACAGCGGGCACAGATACGCAGTATTTT. This translates into CASSLTAGTDTQYF. J is TRBJ2-3 and V is TRBV5-1, with D perhaps matching TRBD2 (5 bases). The V gene lost 1 base and the J gene lost 1 base, with 7 bases spanning the gap. This CDR3 spans 14 amino acids. Germline CDR1 SGHRS, CDR2 YFSETQ.

In DNA form, the CDR3 reads TGTGCCAGCAGCGCCCGGGGAGACCGCACAGATACGCAGTATTTT. Translation gives CASSARGDRTDTQYF. The V and J genes are TRBV6-4 and TRBJ2-3, with D possibly TRBD2 on 5 matching bases. Between the trimmed V and J ends, which lost 6 bases and 1 base, there was a span of 14 bases. Germline V gives CDR1 MRHNA, CDR2 SNTAGT. The CDR3 consists of 15 residues.

The V gene is TRBV6-6, the J gene TRBJ2-7; perhaps TRBD1 as D (5 bases). In germline, CDR1 is MNHNY, CDR2 SVGAGI (reference sequence). Trimming pared 0 bases from V and 2 bases from J, leaving 11 bases between. This CDR3 region has 15 residues. For the CDR3, the DNA is TGTGCCAGCAGTTACTCGGCAGGGTTGACCTACGAGCAGTACTTC. It encodes CASSYSAGLTYEQYF.

This chain joins TRBV7-9 and TRBJ2-7, with D maybe TRBD1 (5 bases). V lost 5 bases to trimming and J lost 6 bases, with 14 bases between them. Germline loops: CDR1 SEHNR, CDR2 FQNEAQ (reference sequence). The CDR3 spans 13 residues. The CDR3 sequence is CASSQDSYREQYF. CDR3 sequence (DNA): TGTGCCAGCAGCCAAGACAGTTATCGCGAGCAGTACTTC.

This chain connects TRBV27 to TRBJ2-3; 10 nucleotides agree with TRBD2. This CDR3 contains 16 residues. Trimming took 2 bases from V and 1 from J; bases not matched to a gene: 3. The germline V gene has CDR1 MNHEY and CDR2 SMNVEV (reference sequence). The CDR3 DNA reads as TGTGCCAGCAGTTTACTAGCGGGAGACGGCACAGATACGCAGTATTTT. It encodes CASSLLAGDGTDTQYF.

The J gene is TRBJ2-7, the V gene TRBV28; 9 bases match TRBD1. This CDR3 spans 19 amino acids. The V segment lost 6 bases and the J segment 0 bases; nucleotides outside the gene matches: 18. In germline, CDR1 is MDHEN, CDR2 SYDVKM. CDR3: CASSSHRDRETLSSYEQYF. The CDR3, as DNA: TGTGCCAGCAGCTCTCACCGGGACAGGGAGACCCTCAGCTCCTACGAGCAGTACTTC.

The V call is TRBV5-1, the J call TRBJ2-1, with D unclear. Germline values: CDR1 SGHRS, CDR2 YFSETQ. The germline V and J ends were trimmed by 4 bases and 3 bases, with 2 bases remaining between them. The CDR3 loop spans 11 amino acids. The chain's CDR3 is CASSIYNEQFF. The CDR3 nucleotides read TGCGCCAGCAGCATCTACAATGAGCAGTTCTTC.

The chain carries TRBV28 and TRBJ2-7, with 8 bases matching TRBD1. CDR1 MDHEN and CDR2 SYDVKM come from the germline V gene. This CDR3 is 15 amino acids long. V lost 3 bases and J lost 4; bases outside the gene matches: 8. CDR3 loop: CASSFVSQGAYEQYF. DNA of the CDR3: TGTGCCAGCAGTTTCGTATCGCAGGGGGCATACGAGCAGTACTTC.

The V call is TRBV9, the J call TRBJ2-2, with 7 bases matching TRBD2. The CDR3 loop spans 18 amino acids. The V segment lost 0 bases and the J segment 5 bases; nucleotides outside the gene matches: 13. Germline V gives CDR1 SGDLS, CDR2 YYNGEE. The CDR3 spells CASSVAGWRESGTGELFF. The DNA of the CDR3 is TGTGCCAGCAGCGTAGCAGGATGGCGGGAGAGTGGGACCGGGGAGCTGTTTTTT.

The V call is TRBV25-1, the J call TRBJ2-5, with TRBD2 matching 7 bases. CDR3 length equals 14 residues. CDR1 and CDR2 (germline): MGHDK, SYGVNS. V lost 5 bases to trimming and J lost 3 bases; unmatched junction nucleotides: 6. The CDR3 spells CASSKAGFEETQYF. In DNA, the CDR3 is TGTGCCAGCAGTAAAGCGGGATTCGAAGAGACCCAGTACTTC.